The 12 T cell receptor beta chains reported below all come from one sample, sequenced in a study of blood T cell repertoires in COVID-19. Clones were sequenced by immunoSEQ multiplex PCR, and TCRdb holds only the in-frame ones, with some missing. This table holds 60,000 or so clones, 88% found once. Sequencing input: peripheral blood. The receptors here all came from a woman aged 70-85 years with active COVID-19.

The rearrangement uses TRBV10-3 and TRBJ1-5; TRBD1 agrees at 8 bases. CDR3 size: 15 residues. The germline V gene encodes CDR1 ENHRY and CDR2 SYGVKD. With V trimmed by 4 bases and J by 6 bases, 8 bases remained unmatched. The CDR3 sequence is CAISGSGTGPQPQHF. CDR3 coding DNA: TGTGCCATCAGTGGCTCCGGGACAGGTCCTCAGCCCCAGCATTTT.

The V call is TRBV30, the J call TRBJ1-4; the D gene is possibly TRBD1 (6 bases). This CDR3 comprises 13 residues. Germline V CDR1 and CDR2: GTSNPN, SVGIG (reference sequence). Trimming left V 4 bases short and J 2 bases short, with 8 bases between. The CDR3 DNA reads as TGTGCCTGGAACAGGGTGACTAATGAAAAACTGTTTTTT. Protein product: CAWNRVTNEKLFF.

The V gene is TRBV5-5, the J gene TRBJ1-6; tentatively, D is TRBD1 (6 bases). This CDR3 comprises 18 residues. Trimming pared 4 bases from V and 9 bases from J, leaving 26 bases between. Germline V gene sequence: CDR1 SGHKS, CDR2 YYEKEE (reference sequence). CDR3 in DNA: TGTGCCAGCAGCCGTGAGGCATACAGGGCCCCTGGAAGTTCACCCCTCCACTTT. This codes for CASSREAYRAPGSSPLHF.

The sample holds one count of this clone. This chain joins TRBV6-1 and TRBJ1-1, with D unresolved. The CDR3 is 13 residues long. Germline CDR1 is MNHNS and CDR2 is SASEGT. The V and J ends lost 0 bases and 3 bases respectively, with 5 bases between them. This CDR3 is CASSEARDTEAFF. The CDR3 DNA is TGTGCCAGCAGTGAAGCGCGGGACACTGAAGCTTTCTTT.

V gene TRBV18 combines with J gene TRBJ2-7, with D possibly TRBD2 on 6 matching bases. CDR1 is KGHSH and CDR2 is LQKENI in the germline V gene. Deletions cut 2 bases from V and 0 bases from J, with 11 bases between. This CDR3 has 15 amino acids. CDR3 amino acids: CASSPISGNSYEQYF. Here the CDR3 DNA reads TGTGCCAGCTCACCAATTAGCGGTAACTCCTACGAGCAGTACTTC.

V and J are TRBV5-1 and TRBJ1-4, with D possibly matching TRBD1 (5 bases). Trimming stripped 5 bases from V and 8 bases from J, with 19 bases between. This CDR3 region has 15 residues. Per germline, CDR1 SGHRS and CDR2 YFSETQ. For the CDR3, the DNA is TGCGCCAGCAGGCGTACTTGGCAGGGATACGAAAAACTGTTTTTT. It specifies CASRRTWQGYEKLFF. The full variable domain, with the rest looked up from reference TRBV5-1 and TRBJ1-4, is KAGVTQTPRYLIKTRGQQVTLSCSPISGHRSVSWYQQTPGQGLQFLFEYFSETQRNKGNFPGRFSGRQFSNSRSEMNVSTLELGDSALYLCASRRTWQGYEKLFFGSGTQLSVL.

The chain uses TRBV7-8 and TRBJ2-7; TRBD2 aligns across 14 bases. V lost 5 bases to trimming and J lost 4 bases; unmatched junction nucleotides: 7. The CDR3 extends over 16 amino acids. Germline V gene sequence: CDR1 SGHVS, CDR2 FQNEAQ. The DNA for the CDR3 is TGTGCCAGCAGCCAGGGACTAGCGGGAGTTCAATACGAGCAGTACTTC. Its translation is CASSQGLAGVQYEQYF.

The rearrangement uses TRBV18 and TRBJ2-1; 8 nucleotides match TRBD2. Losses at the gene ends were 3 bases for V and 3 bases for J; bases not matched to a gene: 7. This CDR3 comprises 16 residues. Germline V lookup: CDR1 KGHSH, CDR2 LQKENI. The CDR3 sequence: CASSPRTGTSYNEQFF. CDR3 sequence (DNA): TGTGCCAGCTCACCGCGGACCGGGACTAGCTACAATGAGCAGTTCTTC. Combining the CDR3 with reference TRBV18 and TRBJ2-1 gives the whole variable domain NAGVMQNPRHLVRRRGQEARLRCSPMKGHSHVYWYRQLPEEGLKFMVYLQKENIIDESGMPKERFSAEFPKEGPSILRIQQVVRGDSAAYFCASSPRTGTSYNEQFFGPGTRLTVL.

The chain's CDR3 is CASRVHVMNTEAFF. In DNA form, the CDR3 reads TGTGCCAGCAGGGTACACGTCATGAACACTGAAGCTTTCTTT. The chain is built from TRBV2 and TRBJ1-1, with no clear D. V lost 6 bases and J lost 0, with 11 bases in between. Germline V gene lookup returns CDR1 SNHLY and CDR2 FYNNEI. This CDR3 has 14 amino acids.

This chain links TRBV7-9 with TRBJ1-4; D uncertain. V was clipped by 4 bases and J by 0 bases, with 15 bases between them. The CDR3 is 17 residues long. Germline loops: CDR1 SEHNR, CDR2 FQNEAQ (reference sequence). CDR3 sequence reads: CASSSGRLYATNEKLFF. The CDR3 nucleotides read TGTGCCAGCAGCTCCGGTCGGTTATATGCAACTAATGAAAAACTGTTTTTT. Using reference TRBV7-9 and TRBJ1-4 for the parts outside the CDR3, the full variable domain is DTGVSQNPRHKITKRGQNVTFRCDPISEHNRLYWYRQTLGQGPEFLTYFQNEAQLEKSRLLSDRFSAERPKGSFSTLEIQRTEQGDSAMYLCASSSGRLYATNEKLFFGSGTQLSVL.

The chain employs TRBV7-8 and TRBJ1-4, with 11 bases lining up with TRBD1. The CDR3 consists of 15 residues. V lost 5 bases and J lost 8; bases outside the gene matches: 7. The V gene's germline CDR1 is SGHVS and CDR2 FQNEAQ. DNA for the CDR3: TGTGCCAGCAGCAGACCCGGGACAGGGGGGGAAAAACTGTTTTTT. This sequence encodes CASSRPGTGGEKLFF.

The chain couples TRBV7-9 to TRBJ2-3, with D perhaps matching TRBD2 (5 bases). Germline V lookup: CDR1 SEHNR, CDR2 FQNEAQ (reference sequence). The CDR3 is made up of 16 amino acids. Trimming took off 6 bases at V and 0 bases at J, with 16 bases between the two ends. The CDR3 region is CASRPGPAGSTDTQYF. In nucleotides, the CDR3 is TGTGCCAGCAGGCCCGGGCCGGCGGGTAGCACAGATACGCAGTATTTT.